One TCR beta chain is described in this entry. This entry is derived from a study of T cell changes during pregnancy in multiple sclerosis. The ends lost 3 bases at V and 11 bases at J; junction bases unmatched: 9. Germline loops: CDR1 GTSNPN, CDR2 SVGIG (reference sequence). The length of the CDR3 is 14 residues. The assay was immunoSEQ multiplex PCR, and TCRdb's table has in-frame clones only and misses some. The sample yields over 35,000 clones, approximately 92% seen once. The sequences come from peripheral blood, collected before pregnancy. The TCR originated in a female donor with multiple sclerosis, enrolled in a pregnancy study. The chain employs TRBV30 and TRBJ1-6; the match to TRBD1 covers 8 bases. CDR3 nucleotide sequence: TGTGCCTGGAGCTCCGGACAGGGAGGGACACCCCTCCACTTT. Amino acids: CAWSSGQGGTPLHF.